Following are 4 T cell receptor beta chains from one sample sequenced in a study of CDR3 diversity in severe acne. TCRdb re-analysed the PCR reads in MiXCR, keeping a single row per CDR3 protein. Of approximately 84,000 distinct CDR3 sequences in the sample, 51% are singletons; the top ten hold over 11%. Sequencing used blood. The receptors were gathered from a male donor in good health, without acne.

This clonotype appeared many times. The genes are TRBV6-1 and TRBJ2-2; D is possibly TRBD1 or TRBD2 (5 bases each). In germline, CDR1 is MNHNS, CDR2 SASEGT. The CDR3 covers 16 residues. V lost 6 bases and J 8 bases, leaving 22 bases between the germline ends. For the CDR3, the DNA is TGTGCCAGCAGCCAAACCTGGGACGGTTCGTTGGGGGAGCTGTTTTTT. Its protein is CASSQTWDGSLGELFF.

This clonotype was found many times. The chain is built from TRBV7-3 and TRBJ1-1; no clear D. The CDR3 length is 13 residues. Germline loops: CDR1 SGHTA, CDR2 FQGTGA. V was pared by 3 bases and J by 6 bases, with 11 bases between. The CDR3 DNA sequence: TGTGCCAGCAGCTTTTCGGGGAAAGCTGAAGCTTTCTTT. Protein: CASSFSGKAEAFF.

The chain links TRBV5-6 to TRBJ1-1, with TRBD1 matching over 9 bases. Losses at the gene ends were 2 bases for V and 6 bases for J; bases not matched to a gene: 2. The CDR3 spans 13 residues. CDR1 is SGHDT and CDR2 is YYEEEE in the germline V gene. The CDR3 region has the DNA TGTGCCAGCAGCTTTGGGGACAGGGCTGAAGCTTTCTTT. This codes for CASSFGDRAEAFF.

The chain couples TRBV9 to TRBJ2-5; D unresolved. Trimming stripped 7 bases from V and 0 bases from J, with 7 bases between. Per germline, CDR1 SGDLS and CDR2 YYNGEE. The CDR3 has 12 amino acids. The CDR3, as DNA: TGTGCCAGCTCCCCCGACCAAGAGACCCAGTACTTC. Translation: CASSPDQETQYF.